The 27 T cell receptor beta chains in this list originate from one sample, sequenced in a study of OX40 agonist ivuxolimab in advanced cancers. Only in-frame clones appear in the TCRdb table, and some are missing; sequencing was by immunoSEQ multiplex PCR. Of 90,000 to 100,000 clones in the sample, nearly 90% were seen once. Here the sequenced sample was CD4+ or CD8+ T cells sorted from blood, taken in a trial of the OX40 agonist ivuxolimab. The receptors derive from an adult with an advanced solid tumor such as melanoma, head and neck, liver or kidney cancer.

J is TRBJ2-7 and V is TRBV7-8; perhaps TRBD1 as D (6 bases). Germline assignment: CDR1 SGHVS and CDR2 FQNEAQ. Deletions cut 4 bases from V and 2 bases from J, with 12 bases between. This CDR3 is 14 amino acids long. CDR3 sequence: CASSSQGKPYEQYF. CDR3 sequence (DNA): TGTGCCAGCAGCTCCCAGGGGAAACCCTACGAGCAGTACTTC.

CDR3 DNA sequence: TGTGCCAGCAGCGTAGGAGTATCTAATACCCACACAGATACGCAGTATTTT. Translating gives CASSVGVSNTHTDTQYF. The V gene is TRBV9, the J gene TRBJ2-3, with D uncertain. The CDR3 spans 17 residues. Germline assignment: CDR1 SGDLS and CDR2 YYNGEE. Trimming stripped 0 bases from V and 2 bases from J, with 16 bases between.

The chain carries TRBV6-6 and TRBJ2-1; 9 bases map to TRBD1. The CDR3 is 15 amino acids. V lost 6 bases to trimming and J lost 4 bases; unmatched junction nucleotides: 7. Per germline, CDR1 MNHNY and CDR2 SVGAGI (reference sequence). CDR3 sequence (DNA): TGTGCCAGCAGCACCGGGACAGGGTGGTACAATGAGCAGTTCTTC. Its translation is CASSTGTGWYNEQFF.

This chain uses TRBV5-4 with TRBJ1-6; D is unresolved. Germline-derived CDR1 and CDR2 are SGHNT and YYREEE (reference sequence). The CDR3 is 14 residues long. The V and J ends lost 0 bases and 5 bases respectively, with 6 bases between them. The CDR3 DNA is TGTGCCAGCAGCTTGGGGAGGAATAATTCACCCCTCCACTTT. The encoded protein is CASSLGRNNSPLHF.

The CDR3 is CASSGSYEQYF. The CDR3 DNA is TGCGCCAGCAGCGGAAGCTACGAGCAGTACTTC. The V call is TRBV5-1, the J call TRBJ2-5; D unresolved. The last part of the DNA fits TRBJ2-7 better; the J call may be wrong. In germline, CDR1 is SGHRS, CDR2 YFSETQ. The length of the CDR3 is 11 residues.

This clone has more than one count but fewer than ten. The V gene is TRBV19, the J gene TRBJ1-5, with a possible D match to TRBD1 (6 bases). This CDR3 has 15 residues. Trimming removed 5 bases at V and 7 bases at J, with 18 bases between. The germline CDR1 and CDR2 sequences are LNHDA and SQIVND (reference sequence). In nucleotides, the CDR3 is TGTGCCAGTAGTTACAGCGGACAGATACGGCAGCCCCAGCATTTT. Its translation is CASSYSGQIRQPQHF.

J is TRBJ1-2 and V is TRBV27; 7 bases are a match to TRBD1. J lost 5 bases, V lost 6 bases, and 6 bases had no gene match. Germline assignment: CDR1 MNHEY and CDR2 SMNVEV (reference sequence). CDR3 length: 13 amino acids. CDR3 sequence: CASSNPGGYGYTF. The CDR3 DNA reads TGTGCCAGCAGCAACCCAGGGGGTTATGGCTACACCTTC.

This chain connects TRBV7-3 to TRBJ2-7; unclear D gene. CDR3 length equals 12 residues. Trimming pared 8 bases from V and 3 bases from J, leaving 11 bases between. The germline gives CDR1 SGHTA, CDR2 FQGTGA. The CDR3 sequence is CASGYAVYEQYF. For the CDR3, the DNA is TGTGCCAGCGGCTACGCGGTCTACGAGCAGTACTTC. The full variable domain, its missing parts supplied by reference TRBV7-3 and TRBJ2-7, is GAGVSQTPSNKVTEKGKYVELRCDPISGHTALYWYRQSLGQGPEFLIYFQGTGAADDSGLPNDRFFAVRPEGSVSTLKIQRTERGDSAVYLCASGYAVYEQYFGPGTRLTVT.

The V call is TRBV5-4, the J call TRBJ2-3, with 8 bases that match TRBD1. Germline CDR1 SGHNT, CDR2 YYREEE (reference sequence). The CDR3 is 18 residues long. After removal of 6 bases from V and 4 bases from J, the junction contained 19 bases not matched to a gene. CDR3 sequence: CASTSQFAGGRRADTQYF. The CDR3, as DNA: TGTGCCAGCACAAGTCAGTTTGCAGGGGGCAGAAGGGCAGATACGCAGTATTTT.

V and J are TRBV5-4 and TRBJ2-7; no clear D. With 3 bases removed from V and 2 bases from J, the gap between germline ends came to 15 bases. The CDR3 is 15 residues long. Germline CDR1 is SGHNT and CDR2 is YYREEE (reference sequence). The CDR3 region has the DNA TGTGCCAGCAGCTCGGCTCGTTCCGTCCCCTACGAGCAGTACTTC. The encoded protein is CASSSARSVPYEQYF.

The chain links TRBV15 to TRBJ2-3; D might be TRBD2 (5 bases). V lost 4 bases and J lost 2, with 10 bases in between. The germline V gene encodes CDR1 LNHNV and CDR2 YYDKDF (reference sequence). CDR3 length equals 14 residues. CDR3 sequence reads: CATSMGGFTDTQYF. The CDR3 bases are TGTGCCACCAGCATGGGCGGGTTCACAGATACGCAGTATTTT.

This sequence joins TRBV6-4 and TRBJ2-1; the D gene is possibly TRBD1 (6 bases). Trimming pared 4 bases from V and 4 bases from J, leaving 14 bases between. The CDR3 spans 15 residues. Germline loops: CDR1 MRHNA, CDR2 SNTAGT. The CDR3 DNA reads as TGTGCCAGCAGTGTTGGGACAAGGGAGTACAATGAGCAGTTCTTC. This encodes CASSVGTREYNEQFF.

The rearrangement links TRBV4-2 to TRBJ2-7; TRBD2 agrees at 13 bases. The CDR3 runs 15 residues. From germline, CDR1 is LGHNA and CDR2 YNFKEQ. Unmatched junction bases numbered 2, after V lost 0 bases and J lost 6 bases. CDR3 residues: CASSQEGLAGSEQYF. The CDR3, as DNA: TGTGCCAGCAGCCAAGAGGGACTAGCGGGATCCGAGCAGTACTTC.

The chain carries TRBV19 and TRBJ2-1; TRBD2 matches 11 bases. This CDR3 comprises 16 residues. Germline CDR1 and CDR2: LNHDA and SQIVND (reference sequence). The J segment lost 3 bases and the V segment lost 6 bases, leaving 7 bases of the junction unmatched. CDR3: CASRFAGTSGYNEQFF. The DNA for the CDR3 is TGTGCCAGTAGATTTGCCGGGACTAGCGGCTACAATGAGCAGTTCTTC.

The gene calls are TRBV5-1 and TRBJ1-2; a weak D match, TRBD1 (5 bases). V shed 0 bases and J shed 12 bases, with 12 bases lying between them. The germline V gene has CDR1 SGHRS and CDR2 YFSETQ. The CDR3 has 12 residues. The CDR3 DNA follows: TGCGCCAGCAGCTTGGGTGGGGCTGGGAACACCTTC. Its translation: CASSLGGAGNTF.

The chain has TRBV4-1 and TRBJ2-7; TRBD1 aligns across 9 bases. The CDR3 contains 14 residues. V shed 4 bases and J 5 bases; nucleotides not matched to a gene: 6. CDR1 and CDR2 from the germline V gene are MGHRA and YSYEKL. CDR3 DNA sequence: TGCGCCAGCAGCCGCGGGACAGGGAAGGACGAGCAGTACTTC. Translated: CASSRGTGKDEQYF.

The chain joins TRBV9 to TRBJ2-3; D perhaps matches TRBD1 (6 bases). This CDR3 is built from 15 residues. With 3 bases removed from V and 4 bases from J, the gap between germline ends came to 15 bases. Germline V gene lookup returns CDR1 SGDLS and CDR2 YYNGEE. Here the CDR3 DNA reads TGTGCCAGCAGCGAGCCTAGGGGGTTGGCAGATACGCAGTATTTT. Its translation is CASSEPRGLADTQYF.

CDR3 in amino acids: CASRASGKNTGELFF. As DNA, the CDR3 is TGTGCCAGCAGAGCTAGCGGGAAGAACACCGGGGAGCTGTTTTTT. The genes are TRBV21-1 and TRBJ2-2; the D call of TRBD2 is as the table states it, not checked on the DNA. TRBV21-1 is classified as a pseudogene. This CDR3 is built from 15 residues.

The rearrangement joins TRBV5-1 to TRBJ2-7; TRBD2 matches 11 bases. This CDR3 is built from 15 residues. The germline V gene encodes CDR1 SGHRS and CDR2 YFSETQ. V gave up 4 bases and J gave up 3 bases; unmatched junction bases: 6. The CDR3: CASSGGTSGYYEQYF. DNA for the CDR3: TGCGCCAGCAGCGGGGGGACTAGCGGATACTACGAGCAGTACTTC.

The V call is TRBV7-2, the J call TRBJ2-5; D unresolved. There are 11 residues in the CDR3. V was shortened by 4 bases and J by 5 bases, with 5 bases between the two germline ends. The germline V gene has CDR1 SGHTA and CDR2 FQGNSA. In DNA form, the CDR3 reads TGTGCCAGCAGCTCGTTGGAGACCCAGTACTTC. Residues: CASSSLETQYF.

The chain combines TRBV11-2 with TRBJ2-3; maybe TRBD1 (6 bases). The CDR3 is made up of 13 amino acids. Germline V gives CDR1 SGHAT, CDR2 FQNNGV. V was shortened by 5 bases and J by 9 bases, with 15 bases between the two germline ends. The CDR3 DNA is TGTGCCAGCAGCGTTGGACAGTTATTAACGCAGTATTTT. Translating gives CASSVGQLLTQYF.

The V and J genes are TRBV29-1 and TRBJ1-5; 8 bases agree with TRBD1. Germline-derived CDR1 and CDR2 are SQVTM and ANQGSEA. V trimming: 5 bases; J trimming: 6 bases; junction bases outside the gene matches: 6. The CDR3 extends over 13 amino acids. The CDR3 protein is CSVSQGEVQPQHF. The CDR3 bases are TGCAGCGTTTCACAGGGGGAGGTTCAGCCCCAGCATTTT.

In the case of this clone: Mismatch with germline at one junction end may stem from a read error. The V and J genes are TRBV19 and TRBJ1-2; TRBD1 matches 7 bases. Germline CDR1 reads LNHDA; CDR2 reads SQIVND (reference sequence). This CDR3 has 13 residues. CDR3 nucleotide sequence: TGTGCCAGTAGAGAGATGCCGGGACAGCCAAATTACTTC. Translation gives CASREMPGQPNYF.

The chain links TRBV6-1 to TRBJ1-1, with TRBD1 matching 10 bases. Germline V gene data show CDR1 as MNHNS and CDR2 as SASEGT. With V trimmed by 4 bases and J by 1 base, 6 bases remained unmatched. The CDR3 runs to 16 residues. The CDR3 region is CASSGTGGRRNTEAFF. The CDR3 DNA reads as TGTGCCAGCAGTGGGACAGGGGGAAGGAGGAACACTGAAGCTTTCTTT.

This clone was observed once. Written as DNA, the CDR3 is TGTGCCAGCAGCTTAGGAGTGATTGGAAACACCATATATTTT. Residues: CASSLGVIGNTIYF. The J gene is TRBJ1-3, the V gene TRBV7-8; no reliable D call. Germline CDR1 is SGHVS and CDR2 is FQNEAQ. The CDR3 runs to 14 residues. Between the trimmed V and J ends, which lost 1 base and 3 bases, there was a span of 7 bases. Based on the CDR3 plus reference TRBV7-8 and TRBJ1-3, the full variable domain is GAGVSQSPRYKVAKRGQDVALRCDPISGHVSLFWYQQALGQGPEFLTYFQNEAQLDKSGLPSDRFFAERPEGSVSTLKIQRTQQEDSAVYLCASSLGVIGNTIYFGEGSWLTVV.

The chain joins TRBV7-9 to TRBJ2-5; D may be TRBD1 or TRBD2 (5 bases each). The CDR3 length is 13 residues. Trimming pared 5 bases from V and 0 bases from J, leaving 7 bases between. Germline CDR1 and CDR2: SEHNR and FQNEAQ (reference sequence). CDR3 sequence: CASSPGHQETQYF. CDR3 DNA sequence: TGTGCCAGCAGCCCGGGACACCAAGAGACCCAGTACTTC.

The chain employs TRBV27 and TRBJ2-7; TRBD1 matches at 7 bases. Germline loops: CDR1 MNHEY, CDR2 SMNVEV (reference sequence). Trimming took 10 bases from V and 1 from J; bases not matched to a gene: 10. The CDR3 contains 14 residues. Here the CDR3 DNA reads TGTGCCAACTCCCCCGGGACAGCATCCTACGAGCAGTACTTC. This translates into CANSPGTASYEQYF.